This is a list of T cell receptor beta chains from one sample in a study of regulatory T cells in long-lasting Graves disease. A single record per CDR3 protein comes from TCRdb applying MiXCR to the multiplex PCR reads. The sample lists about 450,000 distinct CDR3 sequences, roughly 15% seen once, with approximately 12% in the top ten. This same sample was also taken into another study, of T cells in Graves' hyperthyroidism and ophthalmopathy.

The sequenced sample was peripheral blood mononuclear cells (PBMCs), obtained at new diagnosis, from a patient treated with antithyroid drugs. These receptors all stem from a woman in her 30s with Graves disease. Both conserved end residues are part of each CDR3. D genes are given only for firm matches. Clone sizes are given selectively: once, few, many, or a class where the clone is expanded.

j_call,clone_size,d_call,v_call,cdr3_nt,cdr3_aa
TRBJ2-7,many,TRBD1,TRBV5-1,TGCGCCAGCAGCTTGGTCGGGACAGGGTACGAGCAGTACTTC,CASSLVGTGYEQYF
TRBJ2-1,.,TRBD2,TRBV15,TGTGCCACCAGCAGAGGACAATTAGCGGGAAGCGATGAGCAGTTCTTC,CATSRGQLAGSDEQFF
TRBJ1-1,many,TRBD1,TRBV15,TGTGCCACCAGCAGAGATGAGGGACAGTCTCTTGGGACTGAAGCTTTCTTT,CATSRDEGQSLGTEAFF
TRBJ2-7,.,.,TRBV6-2/TRBV6-3,TGTGCCAGGAGGCGGCTACGCTACGAGCAGTACTTC,CARRRLRYEQYF
TRBJ1-1,few,TRBD1,TRBV20-1,TGCAGTGCGCGACAGGGGGCGCGGACTGAAGCTTTCTTT,CSARQGARTEAFF
TRBJ1-4,many,.,TRBV11-2,TGTGCCAGCAGCTTAGTTTTGGCAATCAGGGCGGAGGCTGAAAAACTGTTTTTT,CASSLVLAIRAEAEKLFF
TRBJ2-7,many,.,TRBV7-2,TGTGCCAGCAGAATGGGGGGGCAGCAGAAAACCTACGAGCAGTACTTC,CASRMGGQQKTYEQYF
TRBJ2-7,.,.,TRBV7-6,TGTGCCAGCAGCCCCACCCCGGTTCCGACCTTAAGCGATTACGAGCAGTACTTC,CASSPTPVPTLSDYEQYF
TRBJ2-7,few,TRBD2,TRBV4-1,TGCGCCAGCAGCCAAGAAGGGGCGCTACTACTAGCGGGAGGGTCTTACGAGCAGTACTTC,CASSQEGALLLAGGSYEQYF
TRBJ2-7,few,TRBD2,TRBV7-2,TGTGCCAGCAGCTTACGGGGCGGGAGTCCCGAGCAGTACTTC,CASSLRGGSPEQYF
TRBJ1-1,many,.,TRBV18,TGTGCCAGCAGCCCAAAGAACACTGAAGCTTTCTTT,CASSPKNTEAFF
TRBJ2-7,many,TRBD2,TRBV11-2,TGTGCCAGCAGCTTCTCTAGCGGGAGAAGTCCCGAGCAGTACTTC,CASSFSSGRSPEQYF
TRBJ1-5,few,.,TRBV20-1,TGCAGTGCTAGTCGGTTAGGCAATCAGCCCCAGCATTTT,CSASRLGNQPQHF
TRBJ2-3,many,TRBD2,TRBV2,TGTGCCAGCAGTGGGAAGCGGGGGGGACTAGCGGGAGCTACTACGCAGTATTTT,CASSGKRGGLAGATTQYF
TRBJ2-7,.,TRBD2,TRBV6-2/TRBV6-3,TGTGCCAGCAGACCGGGAACGGCGGGAGGAACCCCCTACGAGCAGTACTTC,CASRPGTAGGTPYEQYF
TRBJ1-6,.,.,TRBV12-3/TRBV12-4,TGTGCCAGCAGCTATAACTCGAAACTAGTCGGCGTCCACTTT,CASSYNSKLVGVHF
TRBJ2-7,many,TRBD2,TRBV11-2,TGTGCCAGCAGCCAGGTCTTAGCGGGCGTGTGGGAGCAGTACTTC,CASSQVLAGVWEQYF
TRBJ2-1,.,.,TRBV10-3,TGTGCCATCAGTGAGGGTAGGCAAGAATCTAACAATGAGCAGTTCTTC,CAISEGRQESNNEQFF
TRBJ2-7,many,TRBD1,TRBV7-2,TGTGCCAGCAGCGCTGACAGGGTCTCCCACGAGCAGTACTTC,CASSADRVSHEQYF
TRBJ2-7,medium-sized,TRBD1,TRBV18,TGTGCCAGCTCCCCCCCCGGGACAGGGATATACGAGCAGTACTTC,CASSPPGTGIYEQYF
TRBJ1-5,.,.,TRBV7-2,TGTGCCAGCAGCTTAGCGCGGCAAGGTCCGCCCCAGCATTTT,CASSLARQGPPQHF
TRBJ2-5,few,TRBD2,TRBV20-1,TGCAGTGCTAGAGCGGGGACTAGCGGGAGGGCCTCGGAGACCCAGTACTTC,CSARAGTSGRASETQYF
TRBJ1-6,few,.,TRBV20-1,TGCAGTGCTAGTGCGGGACTAGATTTTTGGTCACCCCTCCACTTT,CSASAGLDFWSPLHF
TRBJ1-1,many,.,TRBV3-1,TGTGCCAGCAGCCACGGCAGGGTCCGAACTGAAGCTTTCTTT,CASSHGRVRTEAFF
TRBJ2-1,few,.,TRBV6-1,TGTGCCAGCAGTCCTTCAATGGGGGAGAGGTACAATGAGCAGTTCTTC,CASSPSMGERYNEQFF
TRBJ1-2,many,TRBD1,TRBV12-3/TRBV12-4,TGTGCCAGCAGTCCTGGACAGGTCTGGGCCTATGGCTACACCTTC,CASSPGQVWAYGYTF
TRBJ2-7,many,TRBD2,TRBV10-2,TGCGCCAGCAGTCCCGGGACTAGCGGGAGTGACGAGCAGTACTTC,CASSPGTSGSDEQYF
TRBJ1-2,.,.,TRBV9,TGTGCCAGCAGCGAAGGGGGTGGCTATGGCTACACCTTC,CASSEGGGYGYTF
TRBJ2-3,many,TRBD2,TRBV11-2,TGTGCCAGCAACCCCCCCGGGAGGCCTAGCACAGATACGCAGTATTTT,CASNPPGRPSTDTQYF
TRBJ2-5,.,TRBD2,TRBV4-2,TGTGCCAGCAGCCAAGTCGGGGCAGCGGGGGAGACCCAGTACTTC,CASSQVGAAGETQYF
TRBJ2-7,.,TRBD2,TRBV6-2/TRBV6-3,TGTGCCAGCAGGGTTTCTAGCGGGAGCTCCTACGAGCAGTACTTC,CASRVSSGSSYEQYF
TRBJ2-1,.,.,TRBV2,TGTGCCAGCAGTGAAGTGGGCCAGGGTAGCGGTGAGCAGTTCTTC,CASSEVGQGSGEQFF
TRBJ1-5,many,.,TRBV28,TGTGCCAGCAGCCGGATGACAGGCCAGCCCCAGCATTTT,CASSRMTGQPQHF
TRBJ2-2,.,.,TRBV30,TGTGCCTGGAGTGGGCGTCGAGACACCGGGGAGCTGTTTTTT,CAWSGRRDTGELFF
TRBJ2-7,few,.,TRBV9,TGTGCCAGCAGAGGGAGTATGTACGAGCAGTACTTC,CASRGSMYEQYF
TRBJ2-7,many,TRBD1,TRBV29-1,TGCAGCGTTGAAAAGGCGCGGACAGGGTGGTACGAGCAGTACTTC,CSVEKARTGWYEQYF
TRBJ2-3,few,.,TRBV11-1,TGTGCCAGCAGCCAGAGACCCACAGATACGCAGTATTTT,CASSQRPTDTQYF
TRBJ2-2,many,TRBD2,TRBV12-3/TRBV12-4,TGTGCCAGCAGCCTCTGGGGTAGCGGGACGAACACCGGGGAGCTGTTTTTT,CASSLWGSGTNTGELFF
TRBJ2-3,.,.,TRBV3-1,TGTGCCAGCAGCCAAGAATGGGGCATTGGATTGGATACGCAGTCTTTT,CASSQEWGIGLDTQSF
TRBJ2-5,many,.,TRBV27,TGTGCCAGCAGTTACCGGTACCAAGAGACCCAGTACTTC,CASSYRYQETQYF
TRBJ2-7,many,.,TRBV20-1,TGCAGTGTTAACCCCTACGAGCAGTACTTC,CSVNPYEQYF